A selection of T cell receptor beta chains follows, all from one sample in a study of cytomegalovirus exposure and HLA in healthy donors. The repertoire was sequenced with immunoSEQ multiplex PCR; TCRdb's copy has only in-frame clones and lacks some. There are over 60,000 clones in the sample; 85% to 95% occur only once, and about 3% lies in the top ten. Source material: PBMCs. These receptors were obtained from a man between 18 and 29 years old in good health and CMV-seronegative. CDR3s leave out the opening cysteine and the closing phenylalanine or tryptophan.

v_gene,j_gene,CDR3aa
TRBV6-1,TRBJ2-1,ASSEAPGIPANEQF
TRBV30,TRBJ1-1,AWGTGTGVTEAF
TRBV6-1,TRBJ1-5,ASSVGGQPQH
TRBV28,TRBJ1-1,ASSLYTGPNTEAF
TRBV27,TRBJ1-1,ASTLSVNLNTEAF
TRBV5-4,TRBJ1-3,ASSSPEGSGNTIY
TRBV27,TRBJ2-7,ASRRGSTTAYEQY
TRBV27,TRBJ1-5,ASSSILGTGNQPQH
TRBV15,TRBJ1-2,ATSPAGVNYGYT
TRBV5-1,TRBJ1-5,ASSLGTGQPQH
TRBV2,TRBJ2-5,ASTRMELGYQETQY
TRBV29-1,TRBJ2-3,SAAGTGYHTQY
TRBV15,TRBJ2-7,ATSRDPYRGSYEQY
TRBV30,TRBJ2-3,AWNRVTDTQY
TRBV30,TRBJ1-4,AWNAVNEKLF
TRBV2,TRBJ2-3,ASSELPRDTQY
TRBV4-2,TRBJ1-1,ASSPGGGTEAF
TRBV27,TRBJ2-1,ASRTGSDNEQF
TRBV19,TRBJ2-1,ASSIVRQEQF
TRBV6-5,TRBJ2-7,ASSSIPGGRYEQY
TRBV30,TRBJ2-6,AWESGANVLT
TRBV20-1,TRBJ2-5,SADLRETQY
TRBV7-8,TRBJ1-2,ASSSRDYGYT
TRBV10-3,TRBJ1-1,AISEGTGDTEAF
TRBV7-6,TRBJ2-7,ASSPNRDFSYEQY
TRBV7-3,TRBJ1-3,ASRSSGNTIY
TRBV28,TRBJ2-7,ASSGTINYEQY
TRBV2,TRBJ1-1,ASSETGGNTEAF
TRBV2,TRBJ2-4,ASSRQGDGNIQY
TRBV20-1,TRBJ1-2,SARGADGYT
TRBV5-4,TRBJ1-2,ASSSGVGQRVWGYT
TRBV19,TRBJ2-1,ASSIHVNRARPYNEQF
TRBV21-1,TRBJ2-7,ASSEGLSPYEQY
TRBV28,TRBJ2-7,ASSAPLGAEPYEQY
TRBV6-1,TRBJ2-7,ASSGDSYEQY
TRBV5-1,TRBJ2-7,ASSSTTGTGSEQY
TRBV15,TRBJ1-1,ATSRDRTGSEAF
TRBV18,TRBJ1-1,ASSRQPGNTEAF
TRBV5-6,TRBJ1-1,ASSLMGAATEAF
TRBV12-5,TRBJ2-1,ASGLRRGGRNEQF
TRBV15,TRBJ2-1,ATSRGGDRGIHEQF
TRBV15,TRBJ1-2,ATSRDLGAYGYT
TRBV5-1,TRBJ1-1,ASSRDRGNTEAF
TRBV2,TRBJ1-3,ASTPPQGNTIY
TRBV6-1,TRBJ1-5,ASSEAVGGPDSNQPQH
TRBV6-1,TRBJ1-1,ASSGRGSTEAF
TRBV9,TRBJ1-1,ASSAGLMNTEAF
TRBV19,TRBJ1-5,ASSPPGQSYSNQPQH
TRBV6-5,TRBJ1-2,ASSFNRIAYGYT
TRBV5-4,TRBJ2-7,ASSSVAGTGGEKQY